What follows describes a single T cell receptor (beta chain). Its antigen is still unknown. This record comes from a study of PD-1 blockade in mismatch repair-deficient tumors. Turning to the study itself: Patients had around 11 mismatch repair-deficient cancer types, all previously treated and progressing.

CDR1 and CDR2 from the germline V gene are SNHLY and FYNNEI. V dropped 8 bases and J dropped 4; count of bases not matched to a gene: 16. The CDR3 length is 16 residues. TCRdb keeps only in-frame clones here, not all; method: immunoSEQ multiplex PCR. The table includes tens of thousands of clones, about 85% detected once. General study points: Tumor-resident clones, often absent from pretreatment blood, expanded after pembrolizumab and then contracted.

Material: peripheral blood, obtained roughly 75 weeks after starting pembrolizumab. This rearrangement joins TRBV2 to TRBJ1-2, with 7 bases aligning to TRBD1. The receptor was derived from an adult with mismatch repair-deficient cancer. The CDR3 DNA is TGTGCCAGCCTCTCGGGACAGCTCCTATCCGCCTATGGCTACACCTTC. Its translation is CASLSGQLLSAYGYTF.